This T cell receptor (beta chain) was recorded in a study of blood T cell repertoires in COVID-19 (dated by TCRdb to about 2020). Concerning the study at large: Samples covering the acute and convalescent phases of COVID-19 were provided by collaborators in the United States, Italy and Spain. The material from the prospective study consisted of cDNA or gDNA derived from T cells, B-cell-depleted T cells, or PBMCs. Subjects who had been exposed to COVID-19, were actively infected with it, or had recovered from it provided the deeply sampled blood TCRbeta repertoires that made up the dataset. A freely available public database, intended as a resource for researchers studying the immune response to SARS-CoV-2, is where the repertoires were released. Samples came from the ongoing ImmuneRACE study (first 160 participants) plus 1,254 subjects from 6 global collaborators. The sample metadata nearly always contained a de-identified subject ID, COVID-19 status, age in years and sex. Where HLA class I and class II types were available, the types were taken from metadata supplied by the sample provider, not from assay-based typing. The paper's findings and limits, for the study overall: The amount of clinical and demographic metadata varied by source and participant and was provided uncurated.

TCRbeta CDR3 regions were amplified from genomic DNA using the immunoSEQ Assay, a bias-controlled multiplex PCR. In the original analysis: Nucleated cell counts per sample were estimated from amplification of reference gene primers within the assay. Sequence reads were collapsed and filtered to measure the absolute abundance of every unique TCRbeta CDR3 rearrangement. Productive Simpson clonality was computed per sample as the square root of Simpson's diversity index over productive rearrangements. The clones in this table, taken by TCRdb from immuneACCESS, are in-frame only. Not every clone is retained; where verified, under half of the shortfall comes from an unresolved V gene, and the cause of the rest is unknown. V, J and clone size are those of that table, while D and trimming were read from the DNA. This sample comprises about 57,000 clones, around 90% of them detected only once. The top ten constitute approximately 20% of the sample.

Details on this clone: The specificity of this receptor is unknown. There are no base qualities to consult, and no much larger clone falls within one base.

The CDR3 holds 14 amino acids from the cysteine to the phenylalanine. Of the read, only the CDR3 DNA is kept; its 42 bases are in frame from base 1. The germline V and J ends show losses of 4 bases and 4 bases respectively, and no gene match explains 3 bases of the junction. CDR1 LGHDT and CDR2 YNNKEL are derived from the germline V gene (reference sequence). In Seattle, one collaborating source enrolled patients while the infection was active and tracked those patients longitudinally over the course of disease. Each collaborating institution followed its own protocols to collect whole blood in K2EDTA tubes. For TCRbeta analysis, collaborators shipped samples as frozen whole blood, isolated PBMCs, or DNA extracted from either of those sample types.

The sequenced sample was peripheral blood. This receptor was obtained from a woman older than 75 with COVID-19, enrolled during active disease. This chain joins TRBV3-1 (or the pseudogene TRBV3-2) to TRBJ1-4, with 7 central nucleotides matching TRBD1. This receptor carries the CDR3 CASSRTGGNEKLFF. The nucleotide sequence reads as follows: TGTGCCAGCAGCCGGACAGGAGGTAATGAAAAACTGTTTTTT.